Below are 3 T cell receptor beta chains sequenced from a single sample in a study of cytomegalovirus exposure and HLA in healthy donors. TCRdb's table, derived via immunoSEQ multiplex PCR, lists solely in-frame clones and lacks some. The repertoire holds 40,000 to 55,000 clones, with 88% as singletons. The specimen sequenced was PBMCs. The receptor set was obtained from a woman aged 25-40 years in good health and CMV-seronegative.

The V call is TRBV28, the J call TRBJ2-7; 9 bases align to TRBD2. CDR3 length: 15 residues. With 5 bases clipped from V and 6 bases from J, the junction kept 11 bases outside the gene matches. Germline V gene data show CDR1 as MDHEN and CDR2 as SYDVKM. The CDR3 DNA is TGTGCCAGCAGTCGTTACGGTAGCGGGAGCGTCGAGCAGTACTTC. Its translation is CASSRYGSGSVEQYF.

A single count supports this clone. The rearrangement links TRBV14 to TRBJ2-3; 10 bases are shared with TRBD2. Germline V gene lookup returns CDR1 SGHDN and CDR2 FVKESK. Germline trimming cut 4 bases from V and 3 bases from J; bases unmatched to any gene: 7. This CDR3 contains 16 residues. CDR3 in amino acids: CASSRGLAAKTDTQYF. In nucleotides, the CDR3 is TGTGCCAGCAGCCGCGGACTAGCGGCCAAGACAGATACGCAGTATTTT.

The chain couples TRBV5-6 to TRBJ1-2, with D possibly matching TRBD1 (5 bases). The ends were cut back, 1 base at V and 4 bases at J, with 5 bases in the middle. The length of the CDR3 is 12 residues. The germline V gene has CDR1 SGHDT and CDR2 YYEEEE. As DNA, the CDR3 is TGTGCCAGCAGCTTGAGGGGCTATGGCTACACCTTC. Translated, it gives CASSLRGYGYTF.